These 14 T cell receptor beta chains came from one sample sequenced in a study of cytotoxic CD8 clonotypes in ibrutinib-treated CLL. This table comes from immunoSEQ multiplex PCR, and its TCRdb copy is limited to in-frame clones, with some not included. The sample records over 150,000 clones, 81% being singletons. The source material was PBMCs, sampled after 12 months of ibrutinib treatment. The origin of the receptors is a human donor with chronic lymphocytic leukemia.

This chain connects TRBV28 to TRBJ2-3, with 7 bases identical to TRBD2. With 4 bases clipped from V and 2 bases from J, the junction kept 12 bases outside the gene matches. This CDR3 is 17 amino acids long. CDR1 and CDR2 from the germline V gene are MDHEN and SYDVKM. The CDR3 sequence is CASSSPGGRRDTDTQYF. CDR3 in DNA: TGTGCCAGCAGTTCTCCGGGGGGACGGAGGGACACAGATACGCAGTATTTT.

CDR3 sequence (DNA): TGTGCCAGCAGTAAGTGGGGGGCCGGTCAGCCCCAGCATTTT. The encoded protein is CASSKWGAGQPQHF. V and J are TRBV6-1 and TRBJ1-5; possible D gene TRBD1, 6 bases. CDR3 length: 14 amino acids. The germline V gene has CDR1 MNHNS and CDR2 SASEGT. The germline V and J ends were trimmed by 5 bases and 6 bases, with 14 bases remaining between them.

The chain combines TRBV6-6 with TRBJ2-7; D uncertain. Germline V gene data show CDR1 as MNHNY and CDR2 as SVGAGI (reference sequence). The CDR3 is made up of 13 amino acids. The germline V and J ends were trimmed by 6 bases and 2 bases, with 11 bases remaining between them. The CDR3 DNA is TGTGCCAGCAGGGATCAGGCGGCCTACGAGCAGTACTTC. This encodes CASRDQAAYEQYF.

The table lists this clone with a count of one. The rearrangement joins TRBV5-1 to TRBJ2-7, with 10 positions matching TRBD1. This CDR3 has 16 residues. Germline lookup yields CDR1 SGHRS and CDR2 YFSETQ. The trim removed 4 bases at V and 6 bases at J, leaving 13 bases unmatched. CDR3 sequence reads: CASSRGPGGQGTEQYF. The CDR3 DNA reads as TGCGCCAGCAGCCGGGGCCCGGGGGGACAGGGGACCGAGCAGTACTTC.

V usage is TRBV18 and J usage is TRBJ1-2, with D possibly being TRBD1 (6 bases). There are 14 residues in the CDR3. The germline V gene encodes CDR1 KGHSH and CDR2 LQKENI. V was shortened by 3 bases and J by 7 bases, with 15 bases between the two germline ends. The CDR3 bases are TGTGCCAGCTCACCCAGGGGCCAGGGCGGTGGCTACACCTTC. This translates into CASSPRGQGGGYTF.

This clone is a singleton in its sample. In DNA form, the CDR3 reads TGTGCCAGCAGTAATAGGGGGACTATCCTCGAGCAGTACTTC. Amino acids: CASSNRGTILEQYF. V usage is TRBV7-8 and J usage is TRBJ2-7; a possible D gene is TRBD2 (7 bases). There are 14 residues in the CDR3. The V gene lost 6 bases and the J gene lost 6 bases, with 18 bases spanning the gap. The germline V gene has CDR1 SGHVS and CDR2 FQNEAQ.

The rearrangement uses TRBV5-8 and TRBJ2-7; D remains ambiguous. Between the trimmed V and J ends, which lost 0 bases and 3 bases, there was a span of 10 bases. This CDR3 spans 14 amino acids. The germline CDR1 and CDR2 sequences are SGHTS and YDEGEE. The CDR3 loop reads CASSLEPRIYEQYF. The DNA for the CDR3 is TGTGCCAGCAGCTTGGAACCACGTATCTACGAGCAGTACTTC. Filled out from reference TRBV5-8 and TRBJ2-7, the complete variable domain reads EAGVTQSPTHLIKTRGQQATLRCSPISGHTSVYWYQQALGLGLQFLLWYDEGEERNRGNFPPRFSGRQFPNYSSELNVNALELEDSALYLCASSLEPRIYEQYFGPGTRLTVT.

Only one count was recorded for this clone. The chain couples TRBV18 to TRBJ2-3; D remains ambiguous. Germline CDR1 reads KGHSH; CDR2 reads LQKENI. Trimming pared 0 bases from V and 3 bases from J, leaving 7 bases between. The CDR3 sequence is 14 residues long. This CDR3 is CASSPPHTTDTQYF. The CDR3 DNA sequence: TGTGCCAGCTCACCACCACATACAACAGATACGCAGTATTTT.

V usage is TRBV5-4 and J usage is TRBJ2-5; TRBD2 aligns across 10 bases. In germline, CDR1 is SGHNT, CDR2 YYREEE (reference sequence). The CDR3 contains 17 residues. The J segment lost 3 bases and the V segment lost 0 bases, leaving 8 bases of the junction unmatched. The CDR3 loop reads CASSLAGVAGGKETQYF. The CDR3 nucleotides are TGTGCCAGCAGCTTGGCCGGGGTAGCGGGGGGTAAAGAGACCCAGTACTTC.

This clone has a handful of counts. The chain joins TRBV28 to TRBJ1-2, with 10 bases fitting TRBD1. Germline CDR1 and CDR2: MDHEN and SYDVKM. V trimming: 5 bases; J trimming: 8 bases; junction bases outside the gene matches: 8. The CDR3 is 14 amino acids. The CDR3 nucleotides are TGTGCCAGCAGTACCCTCGACAGGGGGCACGGCTACACCTTC. This gives the protein CASSTLDRGHGYTF.

The chain employs TRBV6-1 and TRBJ2-7; TRBD1 matches at 10 bases. The CDR3 length is 13 residues. Per the germline V gene, CDR1 is MNHNS and CDR2 is SASEGT. Trimming took 4 bases from V and 3 from J; bases not matched to a gene: 0. Here the CDR3 reads CASSGDRGYEQYF. DNA of the CDR3: TGTGCCAGCAGTGGGGACAGGGGCTACGAGCAGTACTTC.

V usage is TRBV7-2 and J usage is TRBJ1-1; D might be TRBD1 (5 bases). CDR3 length equals 17 residues. V shed 5 bases and J shed 0 bases, with 19 bases lying between them. Germline V gives CDR1 SGHTA, CDR2 FQGNSA. CDR3 nucleotide sequence: TGTGCCAGCAGCCCGGTCGGGGGTTCTAAAGTGAACACTGAAGCTTTCTTT. This gives the protein CASSPVGGSKVNTEAFF. Full variable domain (outside the CDR3, taken from reference TRBV7-2 and TRBJ1-1): GAGVSQSPSNKVTEKGKDVELRCDPISGHTALYWYRQSLGQGLEFLIYFQGNSAPDKSGLPSDRFSAERTGGSVSTLTIQRTQQEDSAVYLCASSPVGGSKVNTEAFFGQGTRLTVV.

The rearrangement joins TRBV18 to TRBJ2-7, with D perhaps being TRBD1 or TRBD2 (5 bases each). The CDR3 is 16 residues long. Germline V gene data show CDR1 as KGHSH and CDR2 as LQKENI. V gave up 3 bases and J gave up 0 bases, with 15 bases separating them. The CDR3 DNA is TGTGCCAGCTCACCTGCGGCTTGGGGGAGCTCCTACGAGCAGTACTTC. This encodes CASSPAAWGSSYEQYF. Drawing the rest from reference TRBV18 and TRBJ2-7, the complete variable domain is NAGVMQNPRHLVRRRGQEARLRCSPMKGHSHVYWYRQLPEEGLKFMVYLQKENIIDESGMPKERFSAEFPKEGPSILRIQQVVRGDSAAYFCASSPAAWGSSYEQYFGPGTRLTVT.

This sequence joins TRBV28 and TRBJ2-5, with 7 bases lining up with TRBD2. Germline assignment: CDR1 MDHEN and CDR2 SYDVKM. The CDR3 sequence is 14 residues long. After removal of 5 bases from V and 6 bases from J, the junction contained 9 bases not matched to a gene. The chain's CDR3 is CASSTPGGLKTQYF. The CDR3 DNA is TGTGCCAGCAGTACCCCCGGGGGGTTGAAGACCCAGTACTTC.